The 21 T cell receptor beta chains presented below share a single source sample, sequenced in a study of T cell repertoires in cytomegalovirus infection. What these receptors recognize is not known. Via MiXCR, TCRdb re-called the reads, giving one row per CDR3 protein. The data hold 370,000 or so distinct CDR3 sequences, with about 34% observed a single time. Sequenced material: cultured PBMCs, taken from culture after CMV antigen stimulation. These receptors originate from a human donor in good health (CMV status not recorded). Some clones in this sample may be carry-over from other donors' samples.

This clonotype appeared a few times. The CDR3 sequence is CASSLNWFSGNTIYF. The DNA for the CDR3 is TGTGCCAGCAGCTTAAACTGGTTCTCTGGAAACACCATATATTTT. The chain recombines TRBV7-2 with TRBJ1-3, with unresolved D. CDR1 is SGHTA and CDR2 is FQGNSA in the germline V gene. There are 15 residues in the CDR3. V lost 2 bases, J lost 0 bases, and 8 bases lay in between.

Many counts were recorded for this clonotype. Written as DNA, the CDR3 is TGTGCCAGCAGCTACGGGACTAGCGGTAATGAGCAGTTCTTC. This translates into CASSYGTSGNEQFF. The chain is built from TRBV7-6 and TRBJ2-1; 11 bases fit TRBD2. The CDR3 contains 14 residues. CDR1 and CDR2 (germline): SGHVS, FNYEAQ. J gave up 7 bases and V 4 bases, and 3 bases lay outside the gene matches.

This clonotype came up a few times. The J gene is TRBJ2-5, the V gene TRBV7-9; possible D gene TRBD2, 5 bases. CDR3 length equals 15 residues. From germline, CDR1 is SEHNR and CDR2 FQNEAQ (reference sequence). Trimming left V 5 bases short and J 4 bases short, with 17 bases between. The CDR3 here is CASSVTTRMPETQYF. In DNA form, the CDR3 reads TGTGCCAGCAGCGTAACAACTAGAATGCCAGAGACCCAGTACTTC.

The chain combines TRBV20-1 with TRBJ2-1, with TRBD2 matching 7 bases. Germline V CDR1 and CDR2: DFQATT, SNEGSKA (reference sequence). The trim removed 1 base at V and 6 bases at J, leaving 3 bases unmatched. This CDR3 is 13 amino acids long. The CDR3 DNA sequence: TGCAGTGCTAGAGTGGGGGGGGGCAATGAGCAGTTCTTC. This sequence encodes CSARVGGGNEQFF.

This clonotype was picked up a small number of times. The chain employs TRBV12-3 or TRBV12-4 and TRBJ2-7; 7 nucleotides agree with TRBD1. J gave up 3 bases and V 6 bases, and 8 bases lay outside the gene matches. The length of the CDR3 is 14 residues. Here the CDR3 reads CASSPSPGGYEQYF. As DNA, the CDR3 is TGTGCCAGCAGCCCTAGTCCAGGGGGCTACGAGCAGTACTTC.

This clonotype appeared a few times. V is TRBV27 and J is TRBJ1-3, with 7 bases aligning to TRBD1. The CDR3 runs to 17 residues. CDR1 MNHEY and CDR2 SMNVEV come from the germline V gene (reference sequence). Trimming removed 6 bases from V and 1 base from J; junction bases left unmatched: 12. The CDR3 sequence: CASSRIPDRLSGNTIYF. CDR3 nucleotide sequence: TGTGCCAGCAGCCGTATCCCGGACAGGCTGTCTGGAAACACCATATATTTT.

The gene calls are TRBV29-1 and TRBJ2-7; tentative D call: TRBD1 (6 bases). From germline, CDR1 is SQVTM and CDR2 ANQGSEA. CDR3 length equals 13 residues. V dropped 4 bases and J dropped 9 bases, with 19 bases sitting between them. CDR3 in amino acids: CSVGQAKSFGQYF. CDR3 nucleotide sequence: TGCAGCGTTGGACAGGCCAAGTCTTTCGGGCAGTACTTC.

This clonotype was recorded a few times. The chain joins TRBV27 to TRBJ2-3; 12 nucleotides line up with TRBD1. This CDR3 comprises 19 residues. V trimming: 6 bases; J trimming: 4 bases; junction bases outside the gene matches: 17. Germline CDR1 and CDR2: MNHEY and SMNVEV (reference sequence). The CDR3 region has the DNA TGTGCCAGCAGGGCGCAAGGAACTAGCGGGACAGGGGGCTCAGATACGCAGTATTTT. This translates into CASRAQGTSGTGGSDTQYF.

This clonotype occurred many times. The chain is built from TRBV6-1 and TRBJ2-7; 8 bases line up with TRBD2. With V trimmed by 7 bases and J by 7 bases, 9 bases remained unmatched. This CDR3 is 13 amino acids long. In germline, CDR1 is MNHNS, CDR2 SASEGT. In nucleotides, the CDR3 is TGTGCCAGCAACCCGGGAGGGAATCGGGAGCAGTACTTC. It specifies CASNPGGNREQYF.

V is TRBV27 and J is TRBJ2-5, with TRBD2 as a possible D gene (5 bases). Trimming shortened V by 7 bases and J by 4 bases, and 13 bases separated the two germline ends. In germline, CDR1 is MNHEY, CDR2 SMNVEV (reference sequence). The CDR3 has 13 amino acids. CDR3 DNA: TGTGCCAGCACCCCTTTCGCGGGAGAGACCCAGTACTTC. Amino acids: CASTPFAGETQYF.

This chain uses TRBV12-3 or TRBV12-4 with TRBJ1-1; D remains ambiguous. CDR3 size: 13 residues. Trimming took off 6 bases at V and 1 base at J, with 9 bases between the two ends. CDR3 sequence reads: CASRGLANTEAFF. CDR3 coding DNA: TGTGCCAGCAGAGGACTGGCGAACACTGAAGCTTTCTTT.

This clonotype was seen repeatedly, ten times or more. V gene TRBV7-2 combines with J gene TRBJ1-6; TRBD1 aligns across 8 bases. From germline, CDR1 is SGHTA and CDR2 FQGNSA. Unmatched junction bases numbered 9, after V lost 5 bases and J lost 9 bases. This CDR3 is built from 15 residues. The CDR3 loop reads CASSPWTGLSSPLHF. DNA for the CDR3: TGTGCCAGCAGCCCCTGGACAGGGCTTTCTTCACCCCTCCACTTT. The full variable domain, in which reference TRBV7-2 and TRBJ1-6 provide the parts outside the CDR3, is GAGVSQSPSNKVTEKGKDVELRCDPISGHTALYWYRQSLGQGLEFLIYFQGNSAPDKSGLPSDRFSAERTGGSVSTLTIQRTQQEDSAVYLCASSPWTGLSSPLHFGNGTRLTVT.

This clonotype showed up just a few times. This chain joins TRBV7-2 and TRBJ1-2; D unresolved. The V end was cut by 5 bases, the J end by 5 bases, with 9 bases between. Germline CDR1 and CDR2: SGHTA and FQGNSA. The CDR3 loop spans 12 amino acids. The CDR3 DNA follows: TGTGCCAGCAGCCAGGCCTTTTATGGCTACACCTTC. Translation gives CASSQAFYGYTF.

This clonotype was found a few times. This chain links TRBV7-8 with TRBJ2-3; no reliable D call. The CDR3 covers 16 residues. V dropped 5 bases and J dropped 0 bases, with 15 bases sitting between them. CDR1 and CDR2 (germline): SGHVS, FQNEAQ. The CDR3 is CASSDLWDASTDTQYF. DNA for the CDR3: TGTGCCAGCAGCGACCTATGGGATGCGAGCACAGATACGCAGTATTTT.

The V gene is TRBV5-4, the J gene TRBJ2-3, with TRBD1 matching over 9 bases. Looked up from germline, CDR1 is SGHNT and CDR2 is YYREEE (reference sequence). CDR3 length: 20 amino acids. J was trimmed by 1 base and V by 0 bases; bases with no gene match: 15. The CDR3 DNA reads as TGTGCCAGCAGCTTGGGAACTGTGGGACAGGGAATCTGGGGCACAGATACGCAGTATTTT. It encodes CASSLGTVGQGIWGTDTQYF.

Only a few counts were recorded for this clonotype. The chain recombines TRBV5-1 with TRBJ2-3, with D maybe TRBD1 (6 bases). CDR1 and CDR2 from the germline V gene are SGHRS and YFSETQ. The CDR3 has 14 residues. Trimming stripped 5 bases from V and 6 bases from J, with 16 bases between. CDR3 sequence: CASSFNRAGDTQYF. The CDR3 DNA reads as TGCGCCAGCAGTTTTAACAGGGCCGGGGATACGCAGTATTTT.

The J gene is TRBJ2-5, the V gene TRBV7-2; TRBD2 might be the D (7 bases). Germline assignment: CDR1 SGHTA and CDR2 FQGNSA. Trimming left V 6 bases short and J 5 bases short, with 13 bases between. The CDR3 runs to 13 residues. The CDR3 DNA reads TGTGCCAGCAGGCCCAGGGGAGGGGAGACCCAGTACTTC. Residues: CASRPRGGETQYF.

V gene TRBV2 combines with J gene TRBJ1-6; a possible D gene is TRBD1 (6 bases). The germline V and J ends were trimmed by 5 bases and 7 bases, with 15 bases remaining between them. From germline, CDR1 is SNHLY and CDR2 FYNNEI. This CDR3 is 15 amino acids long. CDR3 sequence (DNA): TGTGCCAGCAGTACCAGGGGACAAGGGAATTCACCCCTCCACTTT. Protein product: CASSTRGQGNSPLHF.

This rearrangement joins TRBV7-3 to TRBJ2-5, with TRBD1 matching over 7 bases. Germline loops: CDR1 SGHTA, CDR2 FQGTGA. The CDR3 extends over 14 amino acids. The V segment lost 6 bases and the J segment 7 bases; nucleotides outside the gene matches: 11. The CDR3 DNA sequence: TGTGCCAGCAGTGACGGACAGGAGCCCGTGACCCAGTACTTC. Its translation: CASSDGQEPVTQYF.

The chain couples TRBV12-3 or TRBV12-4 to TRBJ2-3, with D uncertain. V lost 3 bases, J lost 4 bases, and 17 bases lay in between. This CDR3 region has 16 residues. The DNA of the CDR3 is TGTGCCAGCAGTTTTACAACAGCCCTAATTGCAGATACGCAGTATTTT. Its translation is CASSFTTALIADTQYF.

The chain is built from TRBV7-4 and TRBJ2-7, with 11 bases identical to TRBD2. The trim removed 10 bases at V and 2 bases at J, leaving 16 bases unmatched. Germline-derived CDR1 and CDR2 are SGHVT and SQSDAQ. This CDR3 region has 17 residues. In nucleotides, the CDR3 is TGTGCCACCACCTGGGGGGCTCTAGCGGGAGGCACCTACGAGCAGTACGTC. Protein product: CATTWGALAGGTYEQYV.